One sample yielded the 16 T cell receptor beta chains listed below, sequenced in a study of blood T cell repertoires in COVID-19. TCRdb's copy holds only in-frame clones and misses some; the assay was immunoSEQ multiplex PCR. The data show 80,000 or so clones, roughly 90% seen once. Material: peripheral blood. Source of these receptors: a human donor in a cohort sampled during active COVID-19.

This chain uses TRBV24-1 with TRBJ2-7, with 10 bases that match TRBD1. The germline gives CDR1 KGHDR, CDR2 SFDVKD. The trim removed 3 bases at V and 5 bases at J, leaving 9 bases unmatched. The CDR3 contains 16 residues. CDR3 sequence reads: CATSDPRDRGRDEQYF. The CDR3 DNA is TGTGCCACCAGTGATCCCCGGGACAGGGGTCGCGACGAGCAGTACTTC.

V gene TRBV7-3 combines with J gene TRBJ2-1; 8 bases match TRBD2. The CDR3 has 16 residues. Germline CDR1 and CDR2: SGHTA and FQGTGA. After removal of 1 base from V and 7 bases from J, the junction contained 9 bases not matched to a gene. CDR3: CASSLRIAGGRNEQFF. CDR3 DNA: TGTGCCAGCAGCTTAAGGATTGCGGGGGGCCGTAATGAGCAGTTCTTC.

Only one count was recorded for this clone. The CDR3 spells CASSPKAGGGYNEQFF. The CDR3, as DNA: TGTGCCAGCAGCCCTAAAGCGGGAGGAGGCTACAATGAGCAGTTCTTC. The rearrangement joins TRBV4-2 to TRBJ2-1; TRBD2 aligns across 9 bases. CDR3 length: 16 residues. J was trimmed by 3 bases and V by 4 bases; bases with no gene match: 7. Germline assignment: CDR1 LGHNA and CDR2 YNFKEQ.

J is TRBJ2-7 and V is TRBV3-1 (or the pseudogene TRBV3-2); 7 bases are shared with TRBD1. V dropped 8 bases and J dropped 6; count of bases not matched to a gene: 10. In germline, CDR1 is LGHDT, CDR2 YNNKEL (reference sequence). CDR3 length: 13 residues. The CDR3 protein is CASRQTGTAEQYF. Here the CDR3 DNA reads TGTGCCAGCCGACAGACAGGGACCGCCGAGCAGTACTTC.

This clone appeared a single time. CDR3 in amino acids: CASSFTGGAGQPQHF. The DNA for the CDR3 is TGTGCCAGCAGCTTTACAGGGGGCGCAGGGCAGCCCCAGCATTTT. The genes are TRBV7-9 and TRBJ1-5; TRBD1 agrees at 9 bases. This CDR3 region has 15 residues. J gave up 7 bases and V 3 bases, and 7 bases lay outside the gene matches. CDR1 SEHNR and CDR2 FQNEAQ come from the germline V gene (reference sequence).

The V call is TRBV19, the J call TRBJ2-2, with 7 positions matching TRBD1. The CDR3 length is 15 residues. V lost 3 bases to trimming and J lost 4 bases; unmatched junction nucleotides: 5. CDR1 and CDR2 (germline): LNHDA, SQIVND (reference sequence). The CDR3 reads CASSIPNRGTGELFF. The CDR3 DNA sequence: TGTGCCAGTAGTATCCCCAACAGGGGCACCGGGGAGCTGTTTTTT. The complete variable domain, with remaining parts taken from reference TRBV19 and TRBJ2-2, reads DGGITQSPKYLFRKEGQNVTLSCEQNLNHDAMYWYRQDPGQGLRLIYYSQIVNDFQKGDIAEGYSVSREKKESFPLTVTSAQKNPTAFYLCASSIPNRGTGELFFGEGSRLTVL.

The chain couples TRBV19 to TRBJ1-3; weak D call: TRBD1 (6 bases). The length of the CDR3 is 16 residues. Trimming removed 4 bases from V and 0 bases from J, with 13 bases in between. Germline V gene lookup returns CDR1 LNHDA and CDR2 SQIVND (reference sequence). The CDR3 here is CASSSHRASSGNTIYF. The CDR3 coding sequence is TGTGCCAGTAGTAGCCACAGGGCGAGCTCTGGAAACACCATATATTTT.

The V call is TRBV7-2, the J call TRBJ2-7; the match to TRBD2 covers 9 bases. The CDR3 sequence is 15 residues long. J was trimmed by 2 bases and V by 1 base; bases with no gene match: 3. Per germline, CDR1 SGHTA and CDR2 FQGNSA. CDR3 loop: CASSLVAGETYEQYF. CDR3 in DNA: TGTGCCAGCAGCTTAGTAGCGGGGGAGACCTACGAGCAGTACTTC.

This clone was recorded a few times. This sequence joins TRBV9 and TRBJ2-2; tentative D call: TRBD2 (6 bases). This CDR3 contains 14 residues. Germline V gene sequence: CDR1 SGDLS, CDR2 YYNGEE. V was shortened by 2 bases and J by 4 bases, with 9 bases between the two germline ends. The CDR3 sequence: CASSVTSSTGELFF. The CDR3 DNA reads as TGTGCCAGCAGCGTTACTAGCTCCACCGGGGAGCTGTTTTTT.

This clone was detected only once. The chain carries TRBV6-4 and TRBJ2-1; 8 positions match TRBD2. The CDR3 covers 15 residues. The germline V gene encodes CDR1 MRHNA and CDR2 SNTAGT. Unmatched junction bases numbered 11, after V lost 4 bases and J lost 9 bases. Here the CDR3 DNA reads TGTGCCAGCAGTGTCCAGAGCGGGAGTAACGGTGAGCAGTTCTTC. Amino acid sequence: CASSVQSGSNGEQFF.

V gene TRBV28 combines with J gene TRBJ2-1; 8 bases line up with TRBD2. V shed 3 bases, J shed 4 bases, and the junction held 5 bases outside the gene matches. The germline V gene encodes CDR1 MDHEN and CDR2 SYDVKM. CDR3 length: 15 residues. CDR3 residues: CASSFAGGHYNEQFF. In DNA, the CDR3 is TGTGCCAGCAGTTTCGCGGGGGGACATTACAATGAGCAGTTCTTC.

J is TRBJ2-7 and V is TRBV27, with 9 positions matching TRBD1. The CDR3 loop spans 16 amino acids. Germline V gives CDR1 MNHEY, CDR2 SMNVEV (reference sequence). V trimming: 2 bases; J trimming: 5 bases; junction bases outside the gene matches: 10. The CDR3 coding sequence is TGTGCCAGCAGTTTAAACCCCCCGGGACAGGGTGACGAGCAGTACTTC. Its translation is CASSLNPPGQGDEQYF.

This clone was observed a few times. The chain joins TRBV6-5 to TRBJ2-2, with 10 bases matching TRBD1. Trimming cost V 6 bases and J 3 bases; bases outside gene matches: 4. The germline gives CDR1 MNHEY, CDR2 SVGAGI. The CDR3 runs 15 residues. The CDR3 DNA reads as TGTGCCAGCAGCACGGGACAGGGGTACACCGGGGAGCTGTTTTTT. This translates into CASSTGQGYTGELFF.

The sample holds a few counts of this clone. The V gene is TRBV30, the J gene TRBJ2-2, with D possibly TRBD2 on 5 matching bases. Germline CDR1 GTSNPN, CDR2 SVGIG (reference sequence). The V gene lost 2 bases and the J gene lost 5 bases, with 12 bases spanning the gap. This CDR3 has 14 residues. The CDR3 region is CAWSNTRGTGELFF. For the CDR3, the DNA is TGTGCCTGGAGTAACACTCGGGGAACCGGGGAGCTGTTTTTT. The full variable domain, with the rest looked up from reference TRBV30 and TRBJ2-2, is SQTIHQWPATLVQPVGSPLSLECTVEGTSNPNLYWYRQAAGRGLQLLFYSVGIGQISSEVPQNLSASRPQDRQFILSSKKLLLSDSGFYLCAWSNTRGTGELFFGEGSRLTVL.

This clone was observed a handful of times. This rearrangement joins TRBV2 to TRBJ2-7; D not certain. The germline gives CDR1 SNHLY, CDR2 FYNNEI. The V end was cut by 5 bases, the J end by 3 bases, with 8 bases between. This CDR3 spans 12 amino acids. This CDR3 reads CASSPLVYEQYF. The CDR3 nucleotides are TGTGCCAGCAGTCCCTTAGTCTACGAGCAGTACTTC.

The genes are TRBV30 and TRBJ2-7; TRBD2 aligns across 10 bases. This CDR3 has 13 residues. CDR1 is GTSNPN and CDR2 is SVGIG in the germline V gene (reference sequence). V lost 7 bases, J lost 6 bases, and 9 bases stayed unmatched. CDR3 sequence reads: CAFLIAGGSEQYF. CDR3 DNA: TGTGCCTTTCTTATAGCGGGAGGCTCCGAGCAGTACTTC.